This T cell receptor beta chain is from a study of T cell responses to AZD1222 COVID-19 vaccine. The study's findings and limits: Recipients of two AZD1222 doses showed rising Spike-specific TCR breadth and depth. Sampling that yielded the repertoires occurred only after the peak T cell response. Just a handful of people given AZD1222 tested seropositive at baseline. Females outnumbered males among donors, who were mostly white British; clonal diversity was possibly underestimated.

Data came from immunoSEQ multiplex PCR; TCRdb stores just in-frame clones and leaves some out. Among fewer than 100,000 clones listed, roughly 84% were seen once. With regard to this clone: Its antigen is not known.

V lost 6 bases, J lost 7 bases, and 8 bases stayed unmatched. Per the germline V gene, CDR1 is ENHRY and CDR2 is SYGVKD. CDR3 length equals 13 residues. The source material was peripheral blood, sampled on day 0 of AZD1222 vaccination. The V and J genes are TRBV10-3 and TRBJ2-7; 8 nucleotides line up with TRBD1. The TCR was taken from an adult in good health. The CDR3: CAISDGQGGEQYF. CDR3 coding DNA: TGTGCCATCAGCGATGGACAGGGTGGTGAGCAGTACTTC.